The entry below gives a single TCR beta chain sequence along with its context. Its antigen is undetermined. The data belong to a study of beta chain features in type 1 diabetes. Study-level points and caveats: For type 1 diabetes patients, VDJ junctions showed fewer insertions and more deletions. A possible short-template PCR bias applies equally to patients and controls.

Germline CDR1 and CDR2: SQVTM and ANQGSEA. The V gene lost 4 bases and the J gene lost 6 bases, with 9 bases spanning the gap. This CDR3 has 12 residues. Expressed TCRB transcripts were sequenced, since all the RNA that had been isolated was reverse transcribed. Here immunoSEQ multiplex PCR was the method, and the copy in TCRdb shows in-frame clones only, minus some. Among around 150,000 clones listed, around 7% were seen once. This receptor was identified in a woman aged 25 to 39 in good health. The chain joins TRBV29-1 to TRBJ2-2; tentatively, D is TRBD2 (5 bases). The sample was central memory CD4+ T cells from blood. In nucleotides, the CDR3 is TGCAGCGTTGGAGGGATTTCCGGGGAGCTGTTTTTT. It specifies CSVGGISGELFF.